This T cell receptor beta chain was captured in a study of shared clonotypes between healthy human individuals (dated by TCRdb to the early 2020s). About the investigation overall: The cohort comprised two women and a few men aged 18 to 49 years. To estimate repertoire size and how much clonotypes are shared between individuals, the study performed deep sequencing of blood TCR repertoires from roughly five healthy adults. Per donor, three plates each were used for CD4 naive and CD4 memory, two for CD8 naive, and one for CD8 memory. Per donor, leukapheresis produced somewhere between about 0.85 and 10 billion PBMCs. Different laboratories and diverse techniques were used to prepare libraries and sequence TCR repertoires, to increase sequencing depth and limit assay-specific biases. Overall study results and their limits: Compared with non-shared clonotypes, clonotypes shared by all four sorted-subset donors had higher generation probabilities. Estimated clonotype richness was generally larger for naive than for memory subsets. When several donors were compared, the shared fraction of clonotypes was about 5.5% for naive CD4, approximately 3.5% for naive CD8, 2% to 2.5% for memory CD4, and roughly 0.4% for memory CD8. The genetic and exposure-history diversity represented was limited by the small number of donors. Pairwise subsampling led to the expectation that sequencing depth would affect the degree of clonotype sharing among donors. Sampling was limited to blood, and TCR repertoires in tissue likely differ from TCR repertoires in blood. Rarefaction of sorted-subset datasets indicated incomplete sequencing despite the large sequencing depth.

V is reduced by 4 bases and J by 2 bases, leaving a spacing of 15 bases between them. Taken from the germline V gene, the CDR1 and CDR2 loops are MGHRA and YSYEKL. The CDR3 goes from the cysteine to the phenylalanine over 15 residues. Only CDR3 DNA remains: 45 bases, in frame from the first base. TCR CDR3 regions were amplified from genomic DNA by multiplex PCR using the deep immunoSEQ assay. Extracted genomic DNA from each cell subset was spread evenly across all wells of several immunoSEQ 96-well plates, with each plate serving as a replicate. For sorted subsets, each replicate PCR was loaded with around 220 ng genomic DNA, equivalent to 32,000 or so T cell genomes. Purified libraries were measured with a Qubit 3.0 fluorometer, size-checked on a Bioanalyzer 2100, and measured again with the KAPA Library Quantification kit. Each immunoSEQ 96-well plate was sequenced on its own single-read 150-cycle Illumina NextSeq 550 flow cell. Processing in the source paper ran as follows. Because only junctional sequences without quality scores were contained in the immunoSEQ output, filtering matching that applied to full-length reads could not be performed. Sequences were annotated with PyIR, a Python wrapper for IgBLAST v1.9, and V/J genes and CDR3 were assigned using IMGT germline references. Reads were removed for weak V/J assignments (E-value above 1e-6), missing CDR3, stop codons, out-of-frame junctions, or ambiguous translated residues. A V3J clonotype was defined by an identical inferred V gene, J gene, and CDR3 amino acid sequence. Percentage overlap between repertoires was calculated by dividing the number of shared unique clonotypes by the size of the smaller repertoire. RTK rarefaction, the Chao1 estimator, and Recon v2.1 estimates of unobserved clonotypes were used to assess repertoire richness. Generation probabilities for all TCRbeta clonotypes obtained by the gDNA method from a handful of donors were computed using OLGA. The immuneACCESS repertoire file appears here via TCRdb, limited to in-frame rearrangements. These files lack a portion of the clones; in checked studies, under half of the deficit traces to unresolved V genes, and the cause of the others is not known. V and J calls and clone size are given by that table; D and trimming were obtained from the DNA. Recorded for this sample are some 320,000 clones; around 87% of them occurred a single time. The top ten clones comprise 15% to 20% of the sample.

The donors were healthy, HIV-negative adults who had no recently reported acute infections or vaccinations. All donors were Caucasian adults living in Nashville, Tennessee, USA. CD8 memory samples combined magnetically selected CD45RO+ cells with CCR7-negative CD45RA+ effector memory (TemRA) cells. Blood was collected by leukapheresis, and PBMCs were isolated by Ficoll-Histopaque density gradient centrifugation and then cryopreserved in liquid nitrogen vapor phase. Analytical flow cytometry was used to check the purity and quantity of each magnetically sorted T cell population. Genomic DNA was isolated from each sorted fraction and quantified by UV absorbance on a Nanodrop 2000c. Remarks on this clone: Its recognized antigen is unknown. Per-base qualities were not stored, and no clone one base away is much larger.

The sample consisted of memory CD8+ T cells sorted from blood. This specimen's cell subset or site label, per the study, means: CD45RO+ cells pooled with CCR7-negative TemRA cells. The clonotype comes from a man younger than 35 in good health. The chain couples TRBV4-1 to TRBJ2-7; no D gene is confidently identified. CDR3 protein: CASSLLRGPAYEQYF. At the DNA level, the sequence is TGCGCCAGCAGCCTATTACGAGGTCCAGCCTACGAGCAGTACTTC.